The sequence of this T cell receptor beta chain was determined in a study of T cells after yellow fever vaccination. Study information: Preparation of fractions with low cell numbers was performed using SMART-Seq v4 Ultra Low Input.

TCRdb used MiXCR to reprocess the 5' RACE reads, holding one entry per CDR3 protein. The sample carries fewer than 500,000 distinct CDR3 sequences, around 20% recorded once. The junction had 10 bases not matched to a gene; V was cut back by 5 bases and J by 1 base. CDR1 and CDR2 from the germline V gene are MNHNY and SVGAGI (reference sequence). The CDR3 contains 18 residues. Study-level findings and limits: The study re-detected most primary-vaccination clones after the booster (around 96% CD4, approximately 87% CD8). Contamination by abundant bulk-population clonotypes could be present in FACS-sorted repertoires.

This clonotype was found a few times. Its antigen is unidentified. The chain carries TRBV6-6 and TRBJ2-4; 11 nucleotides line up with TRBD2. The sequenced sample was PBMCs, obtained before the yellow fever booster vaccination. This TCR came from a man aged 18-30 years who received the YFV17D yellow fever vaccine. The CDR3 nucleotides read TGTGCCAGCAGTCCTCCCCCCCGACTAGCGGGGGCCAAAAACATTCAGTACTTC. It specifies CASSPPPRLAGAKNIQYF.